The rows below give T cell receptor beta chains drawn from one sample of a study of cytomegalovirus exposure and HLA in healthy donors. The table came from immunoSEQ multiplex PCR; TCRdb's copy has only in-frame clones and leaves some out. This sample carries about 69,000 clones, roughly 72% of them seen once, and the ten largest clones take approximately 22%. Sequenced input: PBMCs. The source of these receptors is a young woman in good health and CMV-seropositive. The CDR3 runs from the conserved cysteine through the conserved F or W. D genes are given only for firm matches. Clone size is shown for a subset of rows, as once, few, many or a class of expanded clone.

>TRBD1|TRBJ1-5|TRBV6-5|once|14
TGTGCCAGCACCCCGACAGGGGACAATCAGCCCCAGCATTTT
CASTPTGDNQPQHF
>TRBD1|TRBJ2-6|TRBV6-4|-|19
TGTGCCAGCAGTGACTTGGACAGGCGACAAAATTTTGGGGCCAACGTCCTGACTTTC
CASSDLDRRQNFGANVLTF
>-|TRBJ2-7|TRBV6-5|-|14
TGTGCCAGCAGTTACGGGCATGGGCCCTACGAGCAGTACTTC
CASSYGHGPYEQYF
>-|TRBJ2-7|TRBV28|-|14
TGTGCCAGCAGTGCAGGGGTTCCTGTGGACGAGCAGTACTTC
CASSAGVPVDEQYF
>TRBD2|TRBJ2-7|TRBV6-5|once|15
TGTGCCAGCAGTGTCAGCGGGGCGAGCTCCTACGAGCAGTACTTC
CASSVSGASSYEQYF
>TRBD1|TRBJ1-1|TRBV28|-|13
TGTGCCAGCAGTTTACAGGGGGGTACTGAAGCTTTCTTT
CASSLQGGTEAFF
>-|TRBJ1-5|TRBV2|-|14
TGTGCCAGCAGAATAACGGGTAGCAATCAGCCCCAGCATTTT
CASRITGSNQPQHF
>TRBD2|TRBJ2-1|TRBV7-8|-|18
TGTGCCAGCAGCTTAGCGCGGCGGCTAGCGGGAAGGTACAATGAGCAGTTCTTC
CASSLARRLAGRYNEQFF
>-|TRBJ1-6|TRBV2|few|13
TGTGCCAGCAATCAGGACAGCAATTCACCCCTCCACTTT
CASNQDSNSPLHF
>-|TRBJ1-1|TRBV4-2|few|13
TGTGCCAGCAGACCGGGGGGGAACACTGAAGCTTTCTTT
CASRPGGNTEAFF
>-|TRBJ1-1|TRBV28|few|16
TGTGCCAGCAGTTTAAATCCAGGGCCCGCGAACACTGAAGCTTTCTTT
CASSLNPGPANTEAFF
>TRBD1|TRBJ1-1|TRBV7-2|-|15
TGTGCCAGCAGTCGGGACAGGGCTTTGAACACTGAAGCTTTCTTT
CASSRDRALNTEAFF
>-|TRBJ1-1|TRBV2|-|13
TGTGCCAGCAGTGACTACCAATACACTGAAGCTTTCTTT
CASSDYQYTEAFF
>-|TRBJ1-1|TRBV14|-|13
TGTGCCAGCAGCCAAAATACCGGGACAAGGGCTTTCTTT
CASSQNTGTRAFF
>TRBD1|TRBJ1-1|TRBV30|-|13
TGTGCCTGGAGCGGAGGGGGCGGTGGTGAAGCTTTCTTT
CAWSGGGGGEAFF
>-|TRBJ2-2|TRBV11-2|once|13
TGTGCCAGCAGCGACACAGGGTACGGGGAGCTGTTTTTT
CASSDTGYGELFF
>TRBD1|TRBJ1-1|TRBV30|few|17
TGTGCCTGGAGTATAACGTGGGACAGGCGACAGAACACTGAAGCTTTCTTT
CAWSITWDRRQNTEAFF
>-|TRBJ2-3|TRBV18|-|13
TGTGCCAGCTCACCAGGGGCAGGAGATACGCAGTATTTT
CASSPGAGDTQYF
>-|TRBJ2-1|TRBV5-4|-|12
TGTGCCAGCAGCACCGATAGGGGGGAGCAGTTCTTC
CASSTDRGEQFF
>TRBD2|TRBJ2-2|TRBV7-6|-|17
TGTGCCAGCAGCTTAGTGTTACTGGGGACTACCACCGGGGAGCTGTTTTTT
CASSLVLLGTTTGELFF
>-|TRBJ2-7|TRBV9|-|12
TGTGCCAGCAGCCCTACGGGGTACGAGCAGTACTTC
CASSPTGYEQYF
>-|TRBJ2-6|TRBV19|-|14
TGTGCCAGTAAGTCGGTGTCTGGGGCCAACGTCCTGACTTTC
CASKSVSGANVLTF
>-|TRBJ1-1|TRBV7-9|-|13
TGTGCCAGCAGCTTAGTGGGGAGGACTGAAGCTTTCTTT
CASSLVGRTEAFF
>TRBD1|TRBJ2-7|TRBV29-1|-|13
TGCAGCGTTGTACAGGGGGCAGGGGGAGAGCAGTACTTC
CSVVQGAGGEQYF
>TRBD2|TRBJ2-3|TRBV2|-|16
TGTGCCAGCAGTCTAGCTCTAGCGGGAGAAACAGATACGCAGTATTTT
CASSLALAGETDTQYF
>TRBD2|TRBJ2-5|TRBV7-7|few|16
TGTGCCAGCAGCTTAATCGGGACTAGCGGGAGAGAGACCCAGTACTTC
CASSLIGTSGRETQYF
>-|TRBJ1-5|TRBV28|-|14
TGCGCCAGCAGAAACAAGGCACGGGGTCAGCCCCAGCATTTT
CASRNKARGQPQHF
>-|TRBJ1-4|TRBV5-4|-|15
TGTGCCAGCAGCTTGGGGGGCCGACCTAATGAAAAACTGTTTTTT
CASSLGGRPNEKLFF
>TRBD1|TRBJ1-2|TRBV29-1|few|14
TGCAGCGTAGAAAACAGGGGGAGCTTAGGTGGCTACACCTTC
CSVENRGSLGGYTF
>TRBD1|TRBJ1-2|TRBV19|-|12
TGTGCCAGTAGTATGGGACAGGGGGCGTGCACCTTC
CASSMGQGACTF
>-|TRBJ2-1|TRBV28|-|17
TGTGCCAGCAGCCTCCCCGAAGGGGGTAGCTCCTACAATGAGCAGTTCTTC
CASSLPEGGSSYNEQFF
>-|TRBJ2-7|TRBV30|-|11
TGTGCCTGGAGTGGCGATTACGAGCAGTACTTC
CAWSGDYEQYF
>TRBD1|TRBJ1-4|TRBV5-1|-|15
TGCGCCAGCAGCTTGGCCGGGACAGGAGGAGAAAAACTGTTTTTT
CASSLAGTGGEKLFF
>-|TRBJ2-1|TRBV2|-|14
TGTGCCAGCAGTGAACAGGGAATTGTAGATGAGCAGTTCTTC
CASSEQGIVDEQFF
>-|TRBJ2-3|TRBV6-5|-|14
TGTGCCACTAGCGGAGGGGGTGGAACAGATACGCAGTATTTT
CATSGGGGTDTQYF
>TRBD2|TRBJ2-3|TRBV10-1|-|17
TGCGCCAGCAGTGAAACCATAACTAGCGGGTACACAGATACGCAGTATTTT
CASSETITSGYTDTQYF
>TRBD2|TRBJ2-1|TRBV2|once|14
TGTGCCAGCAGCCGGACTAGCGTCTACAATGAGCAGTTCTTC
CASSRTSVYNEQFF
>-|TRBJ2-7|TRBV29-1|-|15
TGCAGCGTCCTCGCTGGGAGCGAACTTTCCTACGAGCAGTACTTC
CSVLAGSELSYEQYF
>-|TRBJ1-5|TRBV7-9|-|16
TGTGCCAGCAGCTTAGGTTCAGGGGCCGGGTTTCAGCCCCAGCATTTT
CASSLGSGAGFQPQHF
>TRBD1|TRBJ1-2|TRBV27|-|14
TGTGCCAGCGGGACAGGGAAGGGTAACTATGGCTACACCTTC
CASGTGKGNYGYTF
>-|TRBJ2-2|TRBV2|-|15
TGTGCCAGCAGTGAAGCTAGCGAGGGCACCGGGGAGCTGTTTTTT
CASSEASEGTGELFF
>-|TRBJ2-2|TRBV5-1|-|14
TGCGCCAGCAGCTTGGACGGGAACACCGGGGAGCTGTTTTTT
CASSLDGNTGELFF
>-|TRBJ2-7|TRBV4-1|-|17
TGCGCCAGCAGCCAAGAAGGGACACTTGGAGGATCCTACGAGCAGTACTTC
CASSQEGTLGGSYEQYF
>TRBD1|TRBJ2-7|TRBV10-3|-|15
TGTGCCATCAGTGAGAAGAGGGGACAGGGGCACGAGCAGTACTTC
CAISEKRGQGHEQYF
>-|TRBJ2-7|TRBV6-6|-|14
TGTGCCAGCAGTGATCCCCCCGGGATCTACGAGCAGTACTTC
CASSDPPGIYEQYF
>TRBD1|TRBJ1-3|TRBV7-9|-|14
TGTGCCAGCAGCTTAAGGACAGGGAGAGACACCATATATTTT
CASSLRTGRDTIYF